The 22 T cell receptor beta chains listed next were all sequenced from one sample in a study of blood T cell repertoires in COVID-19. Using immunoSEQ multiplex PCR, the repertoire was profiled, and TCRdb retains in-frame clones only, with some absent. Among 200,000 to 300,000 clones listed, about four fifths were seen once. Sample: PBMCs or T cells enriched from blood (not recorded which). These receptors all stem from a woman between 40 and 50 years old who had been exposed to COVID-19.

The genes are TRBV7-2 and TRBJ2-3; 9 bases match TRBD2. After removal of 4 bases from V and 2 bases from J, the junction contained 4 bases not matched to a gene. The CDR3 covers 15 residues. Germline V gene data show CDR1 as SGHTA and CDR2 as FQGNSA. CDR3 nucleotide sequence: TGTGCCAGCAGCTCGGTAGCGGGGGCCACAGATACGCAGTATTTT. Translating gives CASSSVAGATDTQYF. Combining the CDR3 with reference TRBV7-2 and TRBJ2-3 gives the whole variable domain GAGVSQSPSNKVTEKGKDVELRCDPISGHTALYWYRQSLGQGLEFLIYFQGNSAPDKSGLPSDRFSAERTGGSVSTLTIQRTQQEDSAVYLCASSSVAGATDTQYFGPGTRLTVL.

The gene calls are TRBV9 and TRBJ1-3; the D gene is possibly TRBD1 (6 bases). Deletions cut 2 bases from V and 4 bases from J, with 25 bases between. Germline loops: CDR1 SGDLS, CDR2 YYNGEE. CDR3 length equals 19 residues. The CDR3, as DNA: TGTGCCAGCAGCGTCCCGGAACAAACTAGGACAGATGGAGGAAACACCATATATTTT. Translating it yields CASSVPEQTRTDGGNTIYF.

As DNA, the CDR3 is TGTGCCAGCAGCTACGGGGGTCAGCCCCAGCATTTT. It yields the protein CASSYGGQPQHF. The chain has TRBV5-6 and TRBJ1-5; TRBD1 is a possible D gene (5 bases). V was shortened by 3 bases and J by 6 bases, with 7 bases between the two germline ends. CDR3 size: 12 residues. CDR1 SGHDT and CDR2 YYEEEE come from the germline V gene.

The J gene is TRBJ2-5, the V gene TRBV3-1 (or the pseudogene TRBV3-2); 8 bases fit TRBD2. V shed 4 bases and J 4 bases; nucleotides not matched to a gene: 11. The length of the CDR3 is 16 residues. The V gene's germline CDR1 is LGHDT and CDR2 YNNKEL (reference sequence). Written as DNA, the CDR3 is TGTGCCAGCAGCCTTCGGAGCGGGGGTATGAGAGAGACCCAGTACTTC. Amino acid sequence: CASSLRSGGMRETQYF.

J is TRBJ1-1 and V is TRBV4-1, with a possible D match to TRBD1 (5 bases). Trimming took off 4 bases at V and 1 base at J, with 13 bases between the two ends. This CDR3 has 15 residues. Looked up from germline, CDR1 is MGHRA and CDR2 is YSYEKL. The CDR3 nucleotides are TGCGCCAGCAGCCGTGTACTGGACAAGAACACTGAAGCTTTCTTT. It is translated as CASSRVLDKNTEAFF.

CDR3 in amino acids: CAWIGASRNTIYF. CDR3 nucleotide sequence: TGTGCCTGGATTGGGGCCTCGAGAAACACCATATATTTT. The J gene is TRBJ1-3, the V gene TRBV30; a possible D gene is TRBD1 (5 bases). The V and J ends lost 4 bases and 5 bases respectively, with 12 bases between them. The CDR3 totals 13 residues. Per germline, CDR1 GTSNPN and CDR2 SVGIG (reference sequence).

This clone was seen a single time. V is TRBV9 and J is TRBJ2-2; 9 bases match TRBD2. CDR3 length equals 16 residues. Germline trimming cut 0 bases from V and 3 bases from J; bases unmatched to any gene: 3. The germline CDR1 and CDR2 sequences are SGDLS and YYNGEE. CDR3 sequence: CASSVAAGGHTGELFF. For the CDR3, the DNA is TGTGCCAGCAGCGTAGCGGCGGGGGGGCACACCGGGGAGCTGTTTTTT.

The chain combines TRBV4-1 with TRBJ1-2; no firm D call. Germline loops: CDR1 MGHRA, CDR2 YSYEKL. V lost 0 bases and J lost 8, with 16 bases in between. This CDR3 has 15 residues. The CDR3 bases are TGCGCCAGCAGCCAAGATGGTATGACACGGGAGGGCTACACCTTC. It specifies CASSQDGMTREGYTF.

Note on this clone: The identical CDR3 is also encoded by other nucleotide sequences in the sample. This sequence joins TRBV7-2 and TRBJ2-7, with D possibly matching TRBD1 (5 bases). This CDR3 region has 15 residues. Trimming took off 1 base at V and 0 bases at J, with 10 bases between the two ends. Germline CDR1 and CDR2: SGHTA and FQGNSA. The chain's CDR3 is CASSLGQGSSYEQYF. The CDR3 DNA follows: TGTGCCAGCAGCTTAGGTCAGGGTAGCTCCTACGAGCAGTACTTC.

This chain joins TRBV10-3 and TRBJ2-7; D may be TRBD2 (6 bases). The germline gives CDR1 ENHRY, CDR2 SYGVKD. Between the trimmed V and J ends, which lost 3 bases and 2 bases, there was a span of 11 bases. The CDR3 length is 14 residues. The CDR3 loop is CAISEEEGPYEQYF. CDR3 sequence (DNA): TGTGCCATCAGTGAAGAGGAGGGCCCCTACGAGCAGTACTTC.

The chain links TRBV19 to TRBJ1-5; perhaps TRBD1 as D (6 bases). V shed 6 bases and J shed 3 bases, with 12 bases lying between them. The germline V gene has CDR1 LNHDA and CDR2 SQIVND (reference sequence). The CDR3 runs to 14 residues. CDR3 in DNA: TGTGCCAGTAGCTCACAGGGTTACAATCAGCCCCAGCATTTT. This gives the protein CASSSQGYNQPQHF.

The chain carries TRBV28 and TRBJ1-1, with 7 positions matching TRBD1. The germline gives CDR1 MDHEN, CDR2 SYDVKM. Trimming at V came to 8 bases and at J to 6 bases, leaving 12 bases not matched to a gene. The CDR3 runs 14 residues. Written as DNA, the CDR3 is TGTGCCAGCCTGAGCCCGACAGGGTTCGCTGAAGCTTTCTTT. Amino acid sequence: CASLSPTGFAEAFF.

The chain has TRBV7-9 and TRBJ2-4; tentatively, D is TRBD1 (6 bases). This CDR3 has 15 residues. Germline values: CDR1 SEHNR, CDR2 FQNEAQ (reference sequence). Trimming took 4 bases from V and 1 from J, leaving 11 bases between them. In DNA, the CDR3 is TGTGCCAGCAGCTACGGCCAGGGGGCCAAAAACATTCAGTACTTC. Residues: CASSYGQGAKNIQYF. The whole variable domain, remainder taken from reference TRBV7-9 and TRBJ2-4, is DTGVSQNPRHKITKRGQNVTFRCDPISEHNRLYWYRQTLGQGPEFLTYFQNEAQLEKSRLLSDRFSAERPKGSFSTLEIQRTEQGDSAMYLCASSYGQGAKNIQYFGAGTRLSVL.

The DNA for the CDR3 is TGTGCCAGTAAACTGACAGGGCGGTATGGCTACACCTTC. Translation gives CASKLTGRYGYTF. This chain links TRBV19 with TRBJ1-2, with 7 bases fitting TRBD1. Germline CDR1 is LNHDA and CDR2 is SQIVND (reference sequence). The CDR3 is made up of 13 amino acids. J gave up 5 bases and V 7 bases, and 7 bases lay outside the gene matches.

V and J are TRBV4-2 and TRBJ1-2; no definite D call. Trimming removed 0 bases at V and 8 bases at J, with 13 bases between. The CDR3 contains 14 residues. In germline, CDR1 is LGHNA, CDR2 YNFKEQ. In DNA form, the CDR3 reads TGTGCCAGCAGCCAAGAAAGCGGATGGGTAGGCTACACCTTC. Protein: CASSQESGWVGYTF.

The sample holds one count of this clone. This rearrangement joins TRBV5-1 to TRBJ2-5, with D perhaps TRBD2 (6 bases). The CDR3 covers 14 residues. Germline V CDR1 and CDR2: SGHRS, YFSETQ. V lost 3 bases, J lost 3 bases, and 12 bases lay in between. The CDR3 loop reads CASSSGRGEETQYF. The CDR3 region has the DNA TGCGCCAGCAGCTCCGGGAGAGGCGAAGAGACCCAGTACTTC. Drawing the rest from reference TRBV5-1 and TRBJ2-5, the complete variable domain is KAGVTQTPRYLIKTRGQQVTLSCSPISGHRSVSWYQQTPGQGLQFLFEYFSETQRNKGNFPGRFSGRQFSNSRSEMNVSTLELGDSALYLCASSSGRGEETQYFGPGTRLLVL.

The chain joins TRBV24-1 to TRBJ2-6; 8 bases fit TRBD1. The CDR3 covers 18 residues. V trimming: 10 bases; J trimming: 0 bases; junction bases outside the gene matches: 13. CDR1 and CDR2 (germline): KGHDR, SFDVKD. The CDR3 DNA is TGTGCCACTAGCCTCGGACAGGGTACAAACTCTGGGGCCAACGTCCTGACTTTC. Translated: CATSLGQGTNSGANVLTF.

The CDR3 DNA reads TGTGCCAGCAGCGGCGGGGCTAACTATGGCTACACCTTC. This translates into CASSGGANYGYTF. The chain couples TRBV28 to TRBJ1-2; D is ambiguous. The CDR3 contains 13 residues. Germline-derived CDR1 and CDR2 are MDHEN and SYDVKM. Trimming shortened V by 6 bases and J by 0 bases, and 8 bases separated the two germline ends.

DNA of the CDR3: TGTGCCACCAGACGGGGTTACACTGAAGCTTTCTTT. Translation: CATRRGYTEAFF. V gene TRBV15 combines with J gene TRBJ1-1, with no clear D. The CDR3 spans 12 residues. The germline gives CDR1 LNHNV, CDR2 YYDKDF (reference sequence). V was cut by 6 bases and J by 3 bases, with 8 bases left in between.

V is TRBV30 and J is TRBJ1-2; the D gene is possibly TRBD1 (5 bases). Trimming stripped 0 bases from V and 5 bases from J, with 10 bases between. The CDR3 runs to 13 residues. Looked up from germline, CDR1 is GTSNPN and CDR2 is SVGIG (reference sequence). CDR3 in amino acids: CAWSVRQGYGYTF. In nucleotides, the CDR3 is TGTGCCTGGAGTGTACGGCAGGGATATGGCTACACCTTC.

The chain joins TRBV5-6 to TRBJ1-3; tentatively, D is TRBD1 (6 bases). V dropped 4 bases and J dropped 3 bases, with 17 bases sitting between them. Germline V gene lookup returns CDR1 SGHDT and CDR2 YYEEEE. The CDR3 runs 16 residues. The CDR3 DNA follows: TGTGCCAGCAGCCCCCTGGCAGGGGCTAATGGAAACACCATATATTTT. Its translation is CASSPLAGANGNTIYF.

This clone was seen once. CDR3 nucleotides: TGTGCCACCAGCCAAGGACAGGGAATCTATAGCAATCAGCCCCAGCATTTT. Its translation is CATSQGQGIYSNQPQHF. V is TRBV15 and J is TRBJ1-5, with TRBD1 matching over 8 bases. Germline values: CDR1 LNHNV, CDR2 YYDKDF (reference sequence). V was clipped by 5 bases and J by 0 bases; unmatched bases: 9. The CDR3 sequence is 17 residues long.